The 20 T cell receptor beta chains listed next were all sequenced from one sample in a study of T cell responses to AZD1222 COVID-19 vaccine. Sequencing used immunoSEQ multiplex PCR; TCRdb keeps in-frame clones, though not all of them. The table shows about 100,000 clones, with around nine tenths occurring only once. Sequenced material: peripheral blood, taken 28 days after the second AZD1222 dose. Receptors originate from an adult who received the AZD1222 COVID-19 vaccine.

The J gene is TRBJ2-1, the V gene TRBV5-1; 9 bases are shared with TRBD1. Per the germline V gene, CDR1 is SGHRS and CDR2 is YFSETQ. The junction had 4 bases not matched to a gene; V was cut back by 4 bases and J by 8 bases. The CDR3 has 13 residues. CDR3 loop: CASSRGQGDEQFF. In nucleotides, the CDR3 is TGCGCCAGCAGCAGGGGACAGGGCGATGAGCAGTTCTTC.

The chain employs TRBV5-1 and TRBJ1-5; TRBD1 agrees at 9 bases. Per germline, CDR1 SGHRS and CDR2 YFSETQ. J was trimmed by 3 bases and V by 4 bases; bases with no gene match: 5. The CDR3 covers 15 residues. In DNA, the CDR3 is TGCGCCAGCAGCGCCGGGACAGGGACCAATCAGCCCCAGCATTTT. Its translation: CASSAGTGTNQPQHF.

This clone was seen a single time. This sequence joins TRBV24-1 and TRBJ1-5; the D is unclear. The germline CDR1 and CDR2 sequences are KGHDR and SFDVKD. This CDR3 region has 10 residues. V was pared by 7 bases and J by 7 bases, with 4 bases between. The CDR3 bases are TGTGCCACCAGAGGCCAGCCCCAGCATTTT. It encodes CATRGQPQHF.

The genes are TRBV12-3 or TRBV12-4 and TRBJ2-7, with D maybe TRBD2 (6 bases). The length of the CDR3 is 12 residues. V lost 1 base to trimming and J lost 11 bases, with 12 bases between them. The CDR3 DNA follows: TGTGCCAGCAGTTTAGGCGGAGGGGTGAAGTACTTC. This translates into CASSLGGGVKYF.

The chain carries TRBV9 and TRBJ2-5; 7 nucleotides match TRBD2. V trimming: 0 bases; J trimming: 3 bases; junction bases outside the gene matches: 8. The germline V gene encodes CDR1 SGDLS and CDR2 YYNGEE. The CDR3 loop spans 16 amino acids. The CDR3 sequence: CASSVGGGGKEETQYF. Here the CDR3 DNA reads TGTGCCAGCAGCGTAGGGGGCGGGGGAAAGGAAGAGACCCAGTACTTC.

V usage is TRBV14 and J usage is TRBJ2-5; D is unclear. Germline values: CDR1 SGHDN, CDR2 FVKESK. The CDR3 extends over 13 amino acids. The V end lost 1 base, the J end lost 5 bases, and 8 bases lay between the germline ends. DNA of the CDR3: TGTGCCAGCAGCCAAGCTCCTCAGGAGACCCAGTACTTC. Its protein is CASSQAPQETQYF. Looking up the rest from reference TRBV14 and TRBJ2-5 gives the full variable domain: EAGVTQFPSHSVIEKGQTVTLRCDPISGHDNLYWYRRVMGKEIKFLLHFVKESKQDESGMPNNRFLAERTGGTYSTLKVQPAELEDSGVYFCASSQAPQETQYFGPGTRLLVL.

CDR3 residues: CASSLAERQETQYF. CDR3 DNA sequence: TGTGCCAGCAGCTTAGCTGAAAGGCAAGAGACCCAGTACTTC. The chain couples TRBV7-2 to TRBJ2-5, with no clear D. The V end lost 0 bases, the J end lost 2 bases, and 7 bases lay between the germline ends. Germline lookup yields CDR1 SGHTA and CDR2 FQGNSA. This CDR3 contains 14 residues.

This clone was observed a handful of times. The CDR3 nucleotides read TGTGCCAGTAGTGCCCCGGGACAAGCCTACGAGCAGTACTTC. This codes for CASSAPGQAYEQYF. This sequence joins TRBV19 and TRBJ2-7, with a weak D call TRBD1 (6 bases). The CDR3 contains 14 residues. V was shortened by 5 bases and J by 2 bases, with 13 bases between the two germline ends. The germline gives CDR1 LNHDA, CDR2 SQIVND (reference sequence).

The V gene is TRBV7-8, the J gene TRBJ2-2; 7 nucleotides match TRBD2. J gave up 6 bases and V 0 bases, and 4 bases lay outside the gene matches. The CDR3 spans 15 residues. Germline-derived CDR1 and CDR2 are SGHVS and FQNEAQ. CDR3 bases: TGTGCCAGCAGCTTAGCGGGGAGGGGTCCCGGGGAGCTGTTTTTT. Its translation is CASSLAGRGPGELFF.

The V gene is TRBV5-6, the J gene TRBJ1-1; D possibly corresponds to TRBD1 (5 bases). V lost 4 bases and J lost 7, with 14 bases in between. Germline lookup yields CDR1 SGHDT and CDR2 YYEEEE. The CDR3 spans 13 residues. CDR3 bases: TGTGCCAGCAGCCCTCCGGGACTGTTTGAAGCTTTCTTT. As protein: CASSPPGLFEAFF.

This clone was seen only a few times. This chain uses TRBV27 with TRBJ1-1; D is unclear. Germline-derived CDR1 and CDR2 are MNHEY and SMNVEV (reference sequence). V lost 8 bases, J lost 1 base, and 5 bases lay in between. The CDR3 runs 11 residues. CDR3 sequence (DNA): TGTGCCAGCCGAAAGAACACTGAAGCTTTCTTT. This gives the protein CASRKNTEAFF.

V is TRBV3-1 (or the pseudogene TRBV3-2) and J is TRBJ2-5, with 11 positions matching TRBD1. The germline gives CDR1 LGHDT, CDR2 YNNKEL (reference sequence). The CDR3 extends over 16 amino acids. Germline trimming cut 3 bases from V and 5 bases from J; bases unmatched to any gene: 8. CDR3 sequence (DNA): TGTGCCAGCAGCCATTGGGACAGGGGGACGGGGGAGACCCAGTACTTC. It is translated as CASSHWDRGTGETQYF.

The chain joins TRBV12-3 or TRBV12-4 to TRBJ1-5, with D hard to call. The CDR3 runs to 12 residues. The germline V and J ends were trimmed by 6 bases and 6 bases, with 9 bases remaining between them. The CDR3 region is CASRSGSQPQHF. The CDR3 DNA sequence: TGTGCCAGCAGGTCCGGAAGTCAGCCCCAGCATTTT.

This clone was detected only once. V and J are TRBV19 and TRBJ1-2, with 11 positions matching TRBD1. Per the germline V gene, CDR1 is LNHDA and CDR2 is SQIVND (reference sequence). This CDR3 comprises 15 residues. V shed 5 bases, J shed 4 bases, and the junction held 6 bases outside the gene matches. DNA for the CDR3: TGTGCCAGTAGTCCAAGGACAGGGGGCGTCTATGGCTACACCTTC. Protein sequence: CASSPRTGGVYGYTF. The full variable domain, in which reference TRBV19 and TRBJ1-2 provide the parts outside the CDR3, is DGGITQSPKYLFRKEGQNVTLSCEQNLNHDAMYWYRQDPGQGLRLIYYSQIVNDFQKGDIAEGYSVSREKKESFPLTVTSAQKNPTAFYLCASSPRTGGVYGYTFGSGTRLTVV.

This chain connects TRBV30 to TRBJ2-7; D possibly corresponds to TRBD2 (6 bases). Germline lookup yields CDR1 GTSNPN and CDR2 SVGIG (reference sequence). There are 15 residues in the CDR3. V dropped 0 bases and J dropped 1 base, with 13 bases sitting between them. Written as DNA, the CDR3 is TGTGCCTGGAGTGTACTCTTGGGACTTTCCTACGAGCAGTACTTC. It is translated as CAWSVLLGLSYEQYF.

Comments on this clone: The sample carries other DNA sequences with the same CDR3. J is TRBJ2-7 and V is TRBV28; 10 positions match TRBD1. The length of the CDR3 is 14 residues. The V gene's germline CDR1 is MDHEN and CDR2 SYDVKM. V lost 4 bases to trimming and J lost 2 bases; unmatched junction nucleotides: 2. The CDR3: CASSSGTGAYEQYF. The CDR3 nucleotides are TGTGCCAGCAGTTCCGGGACAGGGGCCTACGAGCAGTACTTC.

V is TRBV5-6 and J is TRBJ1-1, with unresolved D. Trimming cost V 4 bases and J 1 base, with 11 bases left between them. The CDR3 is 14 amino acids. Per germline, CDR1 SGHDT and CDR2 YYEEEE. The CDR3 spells CASSPRRANTEAFF. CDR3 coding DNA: TGTGCCAGCAGCCCCCGAAGGGCGAACACTGAAGCTTTCTTT.

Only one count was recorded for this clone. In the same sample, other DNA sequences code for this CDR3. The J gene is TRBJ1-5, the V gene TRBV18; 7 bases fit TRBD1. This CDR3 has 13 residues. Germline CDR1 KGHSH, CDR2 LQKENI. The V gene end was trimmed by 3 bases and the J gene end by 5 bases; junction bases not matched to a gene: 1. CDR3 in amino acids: CASSPGQDQPQHF. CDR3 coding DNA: TGTGCCAGCTCACCCGGACAGGATCAGCCCCAGCATTTT.

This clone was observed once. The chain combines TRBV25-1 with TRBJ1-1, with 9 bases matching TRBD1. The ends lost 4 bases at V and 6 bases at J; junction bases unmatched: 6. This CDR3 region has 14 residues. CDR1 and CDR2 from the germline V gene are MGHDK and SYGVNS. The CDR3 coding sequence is TGTGCCAGCAGTGCGACGACAGGGGGGGCTGAAGCTTTCTTT. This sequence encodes CASSATTGGAEAFF.

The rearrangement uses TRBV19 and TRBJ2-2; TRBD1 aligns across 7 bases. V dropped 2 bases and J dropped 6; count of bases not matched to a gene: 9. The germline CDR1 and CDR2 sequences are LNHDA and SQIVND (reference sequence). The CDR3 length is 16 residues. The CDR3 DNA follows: TGTGCCAGTAGTATATCTAAGGGGGCAGTGTCCGGGGAGCTGTTTTTT. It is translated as CASSISKGAVSGELFF.